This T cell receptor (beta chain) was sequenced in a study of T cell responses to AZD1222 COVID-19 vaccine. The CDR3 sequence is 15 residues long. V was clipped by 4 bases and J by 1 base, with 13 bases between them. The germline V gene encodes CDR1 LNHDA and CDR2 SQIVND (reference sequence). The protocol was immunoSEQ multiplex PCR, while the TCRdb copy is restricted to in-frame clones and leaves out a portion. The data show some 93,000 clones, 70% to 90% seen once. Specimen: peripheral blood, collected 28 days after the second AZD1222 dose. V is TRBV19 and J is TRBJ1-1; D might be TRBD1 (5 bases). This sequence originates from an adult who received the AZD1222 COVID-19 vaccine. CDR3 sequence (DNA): TGTGCCAGTAGTAAAAGGGCCCAGGGGAACACTGAAGCTTTCTTT. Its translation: CASSKRAQGNTEAFF.